These 26 T cell receptor beta chains share one sample of origin, sequenced in a study of T cells in localized non-small cell lung cancer. Method: immunoSEQ multiplex PCR; TCRdb's copy keeps in-frame clones and lacks some. The sample gives 20,000 to 25,000 clones, approximately 91% of which show up once; 22% is in the top ten. The sequenced sample was peripheral blood, obtained before any cancer treatment. The receptor source for this set is a man aged 35 to 69 with stage I squamous cell lung carcinoma.

As for this clone: The same CDR3 can be traced to other DNA sequences in this sample. The rearrangement uses TRBV5-6 and TRBJ2-7; D gene ambiguous. The CDR3 is 15 residues long. V shed 4 bases and J shed 0 bases, with 14 bases lying between them. The germline V gene has CDR1 SGHDT and CDR2 YYEEEE. CDR3 loop: CASSLLGFSSYEQYF. CDR3 DNA: TGTGCCAGCAGCCTGCTTGGGTTCAGCTCCTACGAGCAGTACTTC.

This chain connects TRBV14 to TRBJ2-4; 9 nucleotides align to TRBD2. The J segment lost 4 bases and the V segment lost 4 bases, leaving 8 bases of the junction unmatched. This CDR3 is built from 16 residues. Germline V gene sequence: CDR1 SGHDN, CDR2 FVKESK. The CDR3 DNA is TGTGCCAGCAGCCCCCTGGCTAGCGGGGATAAAAACATTCAGTACTTC. Translating it yields CASSPLASGDKNIQYF.

This chain links TRBV11-2 with TRBJ1-5, with a weak D call TRBD1 (6 bases). CDR1 is SGHAT and CDR2 is FQNNGV in the germline V gene. The ends were cut back, 6 bases at V and 6 bases at J, with 12 bases in the middle. This CDR3 is 13 amino acids long. The DNA of the CDR3 is TGTGCCAGCAGTATTAGGGGGGGTCAGCCCCAGCATTTT. Translating gives CASSIRGGQPQHF.

The chain uses TRBV11-2 and TRBJ2-1, with D unclear. Trimming left V 3 bases short and J 7 bases short, with 4 bases between. The CDR3 is 11 residues long. Germline V lookup: CDR1 SGHAT, CDR2 FQNNGV. As DNA, the CDR3 is TGTGCCAGCAGCTTGGGAAATGAGCAGTTCTTC. Residues: CASSLGNEQFF.

V and J are TRBV30 and TRBJ2-1; the D is unclear. V shed 2 bases and J shed 4 bases, with 3 bases lying between them. Germline-derived CDR1 and CDR2 are GTSNPN and SVGIG (reference sequence). This CDR3 has 11 residues. The CDR3, as DNA: TGTGCCTGGAGTAAATACAATGAGCAGTTCTTC. It yields the protein CAWSKYNEQFF. The complete variable domain, with remaining parts taken from reference TRBV30 and TRBJ2-1, reads SQTIHQWPATLVQPVGSPLSLECTVEGTSNPNLYWYRQAAGRGLQLLFYSVGIGQISSEVPQNLSASRPQDRQFILSSKKLLLSDSGFYLCAWSKYNEQFFGPGTRLTVL.

The chain couples TRBV6-5 to TRBJ2-1; a possible D gene is TRBD1 (6 bases). CDR3 size: 15 residues. V was cut by 5 bases and J by 4 bases, with 15 bases left in between. Germline-derived CDR1 and CDR2 are MNHEY and SVGAGI. CDR3 bases: TGTGCCAGCAGTCCGAGGGCAGGGGCGTACAATGAGCAGTTCTTC. Translation: CASSPRAGAYNEQFF.

V usage is TRBV7-3 and J usage is TRBJ2-3; D is possibly TRBD2 (7 bases). Germline CDR1 SGHTA, CDR2 FQGTGA. Trimming left V 5 bases short and J 2 bases short, with 11 bases between. CDR3 length: 14 amino acids. CDR3 region: CASSRGGTTDTQYF. The CDR3, as DNA: TGTGCCAGCAGCAGGGGGGGCACCACAGATACGCAGTATTTT.

The genes are TRBV6-5 and TRBJ1-4, with D tentatively TRBD1 (5 bases). This CDR3 contains 15 residues. Trimming pared 2 bases from V and 5 bases from J, leaving 12 bases between. Germline lookup yields CDR1 MNHEY and CDR2 SVGAGI. CDR3: CASSYVPGWNEKLFF. CDR3 bases: TGTGCCAGCAGTTACGTCCCAGGGTGGAATGAAAAACTGTTTTTT.

The chain couples TRBV18 to TRBJ1-5, with TRBD1 as a possible D gene (5 bases). V was clipped by 3 bases and J by 2 bases, with 23 bases between them. The CDR3 spans 19 residues. Germline CDR1 KGHSH, CDR2 LQKENI. CDR3 sequence: CASSPSVADSQGGNQPQHF. In DNA form, the CDR3 reads TGTGCCAGCTCACCCTCGGTAGCGGACTCTCAGGGTGGCAATCAGCCCCAGCATTTT. The variable domain in full, with the rest retrieved from reference TRBV18 and TRBJ1-5, is NAGVMQNPRHLVRRRGQEARLRCSPMKGHSHVYWYRQLPEEGLKFMVYLQKENIIDESGMPKERFSAEFPKEGPSILRIQQVVRGDSAAYFCASSPSVADSQGGNQPQHFGDGTRLSIL.

J is TRBJ2-6 and V is TRBV4-2, with D possibly called TRBD1 or TRBD2 (5 bases each). Germline assignment: CDR1 LGHNA and CDR2 YNFKEQ. The CDR3 consists of 17 residues. V was cut by 0 bases and J by 2 bases, with 11 bases left in between. CDR3 in DNA: TGTGCCAGCAGCCAAGATAAGGGGAGAACTGGGGCCAACGTCCTGACTTTC. It codes for CASSQDKGRTGANVLTF.

This chain links TRBV13 with TRBJ1-4; TRBD1 matches at 9 bases. CDR3 size: 16 residues. V shed 5 bases, J shed 1 base, and the junction held 5 bases outside the gene matches. Germline assignment: CDR1 PRHDT and CDR2 FYEKMQ (reference sequence). The CDR3 DNA is TGTGCCAGCAGCCCACACAGGGGGCGAACTAATGAAAAACTGTTTTTT. Translation gives CASSPHRGRTNEKLFF.

The V gene is TRBV7-6, the J gene TRBJ1-6, with 10 bases lining up with TRBD1. Germline trimming cut 6 bases from V and 7 bases from J; bases unmatched to any gene: 3. CDR1 is SGHVS and CDR2 is FNYEAQ in the germline V gene. CDR3 length equals 14 residues. CDR3: CASRQDRGNSPLHF. The CDR3 nucleotides are TGTGCCAGCAGGCAGGACAGGGGGAATTCACCCCTCCACTTT.

The genes are TRBV4-3 and TRBJ1-1, with TRBD1 matching 7 bases. After removal of 0 bases from V and 10 bases from J, the junction contained 8 bases not matched to a gene. Looked up from germline, CDR1 is LGHNA and CDR2 is YSLEER. This CDR3 spans 14 amino acids. The CDR3 bases are TGCGCCAGCAGCCAAGATTCCAGGACAGGCGGAGCTTTCTTT. Translating gives CASSQDSRTGGAFF.

This chain connects TRBV9 to TRBJ2-7, with D possibly matching TRBD1 (7 bases). V was cut by 3 bases and J by 2 bases, with 12 bases left in between. Germline CDR1 and CDR2: SGDLS and YYNGEE. The CDR3 extends over 14 amino acids. The CDR3 reads CASSAGGPTYEQYF. As DNA, the CDR3 is TGTGCCAGCAGCGCAGGGGGGCCGACCTACGAGCAGTACTTC.

The chain has TRBV11-2 and TRBJ2-3, with a weak D call TRBD2 (5 bases). V was pared by 1 base and J by 2 bases, with 16 bases between. The CDR3 extends over 17 amino acids. CDR1 is SGHAT, CDR2 FQNNGV, per germline. The CDR3 sequence: CASSLVWIERSTDTQYF. The CDR3 nucleotides read TGTGCCAGCAGCTTAGTTTGGATCGAGCGGTCCACAGATACGCAGTATTTT.

The chain uses TRBV15 and TRBJ1-4, with 8 positions matching TRBD1. This CDR3 spans 16 amino acids. CDR1 and CDR2 from the germline V gene are LNHNV and YYDKDF (reference sequence). The V and J ends lost 3 bases and 3 bases, in that order; junction bases with no gene match: 6. The CDR3: CATSSDRGTANEKLFF. CDR3 coding DNA: TGTGCCACCAGCAGTGACAGGGGCACGGCTAATGAAAAACTGTTTTTT. The full variable domain, rest sourced from reference TRBV15 and TRBJ1-4, is DAMVIQNPRYQVTQFGKPVTLSCSQTLNHNVMYWYQQKSSQAPKLLFHYYDKDFNNEADTPDNFQSRRPNTSFCFLDIRSPGLGDTAMYLCATSSDRGTANEKLFFGSGTQLSVL.

The V gene is TRBV6-5, the J gene TRBJ1-3; 8 bases map to TRBD1. The V gene's germline CDR1 is MNHEY and CDR2 SVGAGI. The CDR3 extends over 15 amino acids. J was trimmed by 2 bases and V by 0 bases; bases with no gene match: 0. In DNA form, the CDR3 reads TGTGCCAGCAGTTACTCGGACAGGGCTGGAAACACCATATATTTT. Translating gives CASSYSDRAGNTIYF.

The chain carries TRBV5-4 and TRBJ2-6, with 7 bases aligning to TRBD1. Unmatched junction bases numbered 11, after V lost 2 bases and J lost 0 bases. The CDR3 loop spans 19 amino acids. In germline, CDR1 is SGHNT, CDR2 YYREEE (reference sequence). CDR3 coding DNA: TGTGCCAGCAGCTTCGACACGGGACAGTCGTTCTCTGGGGCCAACGTCCTGACTTTC. This gives the protein CASSFDTGQSFSGANVLTF.

The gene calls are TRBV23-1 and TRBJ1-2; TRBD1 matches 10 bases. TRBV23-1 is annotated as an ORF whose role is uncertain. The CDR3 runs to 15 residues. With 8 bases clipped from V and 4 bases from J, the junction kept 10 bases outside the gene matches. CDR3 nucleotides: TGCGCCAGCCAACTGAAGGGACAGGGGAGCTATGGCTACACCTTC. Translation gives CASQLKGQGSYGYTF.

V is TRBV5-4 and J is TRBJ1-1; D not resolved. Germline V gene lookup returns CDR1 SGHNT and CDR2 YYREEE (reference sequence). The CDR3 extends over 11 amino acids. V was pared by 3 bases and J by 4 bases, with 4 bases between. The CDR3 bases are TGTGCCAGCAGCTACTCCACTGAAGCTTTCTTT. It specifies CASSYSTEAFF.

The chain links TRBV23-1 to TRBJ1-4; D is uncertain. TRBV23-1 is an open reading frame, and its role is uncertain. With 0 bases removed from V and 8 bases from J, the gap between germline ends came to 16 bases. CDR3 length: 16 residues. As DNA, the CDR3 is TGCGCCAGCAGTCAATCGTTTGCGGATCCTTGCGAAAAACTGTTTTTT. Protein sequence: CASSQSFADPCEKLFF.

This clone was seen once. The J gene is TRBJ1-2, the V gene TRBV5-1; D unresolved. V dropped 4 bases and J dropped 1 base, with 8 bases sitting between them. The CDR3 runs to 13 residues. The germline gives CDR1 SGHRS, CDR2 YFSETQ. The CDR3 spells CASSLGYNYGYTF. CDR3 in DNA: TGCGCCAGCAGCCTGGGCTATAACTATGGCTACACCTTC.

The V and J genes are TRBV7-9 and TRBJ1-5, with 8 nucleotides matching TRBD1. The CDR3 is 14 residues long. Germline CDR1 SEHNR, CDR2 FQNEAQ (reference sequence). After removal of 5 bases from V and 7 bases from J, the junction contained 7 bases not matched to a gene. The CDR3 DNA follows: TGTGCCAGCAGCCCAGCAGGGGGCGGACAGCCCCAGCATTTT. Its translation is CASSPAGGGQPQHF.

The chain combines TRBV4-1 with TRBJ1-3; weak D call: TRBD1 (5 bases). V was clipped by 4 bases and J by 1 base, with 17 bases between them. Germline lookup yields CDR1 MGHRA and CDR2 YSYEKL. This CDR3 contains 17 residues. CDR3: CASSLQNLGASGNTIYF. The CDR3 coding sequence is TGCGCCAGCAGCCTACAAAACCTCGGGGCTTCTGGAAACACCATATATTTT.

This chain joins TRBV5-1 and TRBJ2-5, with D possibly matching TRBD1 (6 bases). The DNA matches TRBJ2-7 better at its end, which makes the J call doubtful. The CDR3 runs to 16 residues. Germline CDR1 is SGHRS and CDR2 is YFSETQ. CDR3 protein: CASSQFQGTQQYEQYF. CDR3 sequence (DNA): TGCGCCAGCAGCCAATTTCAGGGGACGCAACAATACGAGCAGTACTTC.

This chain joins TRBV5-1 and TRBJ1-2, with 8 bases fitting TRBD1. The CDR3 has 12 amino acids. Germline values: CDR1 SGHRS, CDR2 YFSETQ. The ends lost 2 bases at V and 14 bases at J; junction bases unmatched: 8. In DNA, the CDR3 is TGCGCCAGCAGCTTAACAGGGGGGGCTTTGACCTTC. Encoded protein: CASSLTGGALTF. The variable domain in full, with the rest retrieved from reference TRBV5-1 and TRBJ1-2, is KAGVTQTPRYLIKTRGQQVTLSCSPISGHRSVSWYQQTPGQGLQFLFEYFSETQRNKGNFPGRFSGRQFSNSRSEMNVSTLELGDSALYLCASSLTGGALTFGSGTRLTVV.